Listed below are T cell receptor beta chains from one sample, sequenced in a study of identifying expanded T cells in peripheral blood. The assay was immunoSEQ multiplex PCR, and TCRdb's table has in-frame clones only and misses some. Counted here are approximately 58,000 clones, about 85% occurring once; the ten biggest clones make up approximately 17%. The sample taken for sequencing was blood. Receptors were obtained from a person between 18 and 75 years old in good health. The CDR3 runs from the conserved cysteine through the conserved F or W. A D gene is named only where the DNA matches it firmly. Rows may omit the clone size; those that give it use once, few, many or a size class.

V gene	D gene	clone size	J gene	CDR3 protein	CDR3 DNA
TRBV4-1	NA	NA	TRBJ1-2	CASSQDPVDYGYTF	TGCGCCAGCAGCCAAGATCCAGTCGACTATGGCTACACCTTC
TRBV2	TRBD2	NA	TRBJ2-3	CASSESLLAGTNTDTQYF	TGTGCCAGCAGTGAATCTCTATTAGCGGGGACGAACACAGATACGCAGTATTTT
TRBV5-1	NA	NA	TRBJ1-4	CASSDTGGADEKLFF	TGCGCCAGCAGCGACACGGGGGGCGCGGATGAAAAACTGTTTTTT
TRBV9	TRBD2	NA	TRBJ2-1	CASSVSGGGISYNEQFF	TGTGCCAGCAGCGTAAGTGGCGGGGGGATCTCCTACAATGAGCAGTTCTTC
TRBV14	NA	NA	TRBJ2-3	CASSIRRGDTDTQYF	TGTGCCAGCAGCATCCGGAGGGGTGACACAGATACGCAGTATTTT
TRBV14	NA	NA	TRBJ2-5	CASSRGDRPQETQYF	TGTGCCAGCAGCAGGGGGGACAGACCCCAAGAGACCCAGTACTTC
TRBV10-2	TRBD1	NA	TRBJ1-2	CASIPGDSKRDGYTF	TGCGCCAGCATCCCGGGGGACAGCAAAAGGGATGGCTACACCTTC
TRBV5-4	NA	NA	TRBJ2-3	CASSFIGGPPSTDTQYF	TGTGCCAGCAGCTTTATCGGGGGCCCCCCTAGCACAGATACGCAGTATTTT
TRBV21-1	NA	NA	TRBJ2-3	CASSKAGRNPVPDTQYF	TGTGCCAGCAGCAAAGCGGGGCGGAATCCAGTCCCAGATACGCAGTATTTT
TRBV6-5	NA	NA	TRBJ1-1	CASRGTGQNTEAFF	TGTGCCAGCAGGGGGACGGGACAGAACACTGAAGCTTTCTTT
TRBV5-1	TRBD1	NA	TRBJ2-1	CASRTETGNEQFF	TGCGCCAGCAGAACAGAGACAGGGAATGAGCAGTTCTTC
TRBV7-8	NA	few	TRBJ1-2	CASSAGGSGKGYTF	TGTGCCAGCAGCGCCGGGGGTTCAGGGAAAGGCTACACCTTC
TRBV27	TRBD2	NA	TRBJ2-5	CASRPWGGETQYF	TGTGCCAGCAGGCCCTGGGGGGGAGAGACCCAGTACTTC
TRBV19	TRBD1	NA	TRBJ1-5	CASSITSGTGGNQPQHF	TGTGCCAGTAGTATAACCTCCGGGACAGGGGGCAATCAGCCCCAGCATTTT
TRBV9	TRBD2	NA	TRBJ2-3	CASSVEGSGGENAQYF	TGTGCCAGCAGCGTAGAAGGTAGCGGGGGGGAAAACGCGCAGTATTTT
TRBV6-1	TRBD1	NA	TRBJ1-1	CASSERTGEAFF	TGTGCCAGCAGTGAGCGGACAGGAGAAGCTTTCTTT
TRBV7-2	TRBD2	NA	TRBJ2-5	CASSQGSGRAGETQYF	TGTGCCAGCAGCCAAGGAAGCGGGAGGGCCGGGGAGACCCAGTACTTC
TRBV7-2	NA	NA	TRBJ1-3	CASSLVGTTGNTIYF	TGTGCCAGCAGCTTAGTTGGGACAACTGGAAACACCATATATTTT
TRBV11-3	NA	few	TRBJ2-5	CASSAGIVGQETQYF	TGTGCCAGCAGCGCGGGTATTGTGGGGCAAGAGACCCAGTACTTC
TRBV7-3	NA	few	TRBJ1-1	CASSLRSPADMNTEAFF	TGTGCCAGCAGCTTACGGTCCCCTGCGGACATGAACACTGAAGCTTTCTTT
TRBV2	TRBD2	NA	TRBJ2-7	CASSDLREGDEQYF	TGTGCCAGCAGTGATCTGCGGGAGGGCGACGAGCAGTACTTC
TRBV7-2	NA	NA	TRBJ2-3	CASSLGGTLSTDTQYF	TGTGCCAGCAGCTTAGGTGGGACACTGAGCACAGATACGCAGTATTTT
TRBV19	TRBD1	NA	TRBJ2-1	CASTPDRSSYNEQFF	TGTGCCAGTACCCCGGACAGGAGCTCCTACAATGAGCAGTTCTTC
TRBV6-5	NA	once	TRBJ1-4	CASSYSQDEKLFF	TGTGCCAGCAGTTACAGCCAGGACGAAAAACTGTTTTTT
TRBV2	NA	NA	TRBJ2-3	CASKLQPDTDTQYF	TGTGCCAGCAAGTTGCAGCCAGACACAGATACGCAGTATTTT
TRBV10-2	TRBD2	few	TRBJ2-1	CASTLAGVRSGEQFF	TGCGCCAGCACTCTAGCGGGAGTCCGATCGGGTGAGCAGTTCTTC
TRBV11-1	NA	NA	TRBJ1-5	CASSPRGAGANQPQHF	TGTGCCAGCAGCCCAAGGGGGGCTGGGGCGAATCAGCCCCAGCATTTT
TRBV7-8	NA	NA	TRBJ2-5	CASSKTRRGETQYF	TGTGCCAGCAGCAAGACTAGACGGGGAGAGACCCAGTACTTC
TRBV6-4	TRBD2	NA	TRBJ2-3	CASSDGAGGGDTQYF	TGTGCCAGCAGTGACGGAGCGGGAGGGGGAGATACGCAGTATTTT
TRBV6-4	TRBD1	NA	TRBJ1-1	CASSALVSGGTEAFF	TGTGCCAGCAGTGCCTTAGTATCAGGGGGCACTGAAGCTTTCTTT
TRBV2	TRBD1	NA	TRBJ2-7	CASTGQYEQYF	TGTGCCAGTACGGGACAGTACGAGCAGTACTTC
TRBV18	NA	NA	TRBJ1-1	CASSESYTGTEAFF	TGTGCCAGCTCGGAGTCCTACACGGGCACTGAAGCTTTCTTT
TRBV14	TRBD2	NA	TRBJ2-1	CASSQEGTNTPEQFF	TGTGCCAGCAGCCAAGAGGGGACTAACACCCCAGAGCAGTTCTTC
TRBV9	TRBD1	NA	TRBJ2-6	CASSVAQGAHGANVLTF	TGTGCCAGCAGCGTAGCCCAGGGGGCGCATGGGGCCAACGTCCTGACTTTC
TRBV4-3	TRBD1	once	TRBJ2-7	CASSQAGTGGLSYEQYF	TGCGCCAGCAGCCAAGCTGGGACAGGGGGCCTCTCCTACGAGCAGTACTTC
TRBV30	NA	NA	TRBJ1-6	CAWSRARQGVPLHF	TGTGCCTGGAGTAGGGCCAGGCAAGGGGTGCCCCTCCACTTT
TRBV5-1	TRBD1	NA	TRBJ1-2	CASSRDRGDYGYTF	TGCGCCAGCAGCCGGGACAGGGGCGACTATGGCTACACCTTC
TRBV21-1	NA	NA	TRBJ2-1	CASPKRNNEQFF	TGTGCCAGCCCTAAACGGAACAATGAGCAGTTCTTC
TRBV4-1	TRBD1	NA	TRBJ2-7	CASSLGQGEPYEQYF	TGCGCCAGCAGCCTCGGACAGGGAGAGCCCTACGAGCAGTACTTC
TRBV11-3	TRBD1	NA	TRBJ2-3	CASSLPEGSRGLTSTDTQYF	TGTGCCAGCAGCCTCCCCGAAGGTTCCAGGGGGCTTACTAGCACAGATACGCAGTATTTT
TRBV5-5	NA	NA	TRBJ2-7	CASSLGLVSYEQYF	TGTGCCAGCAGCTTGGGACTAGTGTCCTACGAGCAGTACTTC
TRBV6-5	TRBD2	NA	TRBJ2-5	CASRVWASGMETQYF	TGTGCCAGCCGGGTCTGGGCTAGCGGGATGGAGACCCAGTACTTC
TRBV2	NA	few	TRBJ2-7	CASSVRFRSEQYF	TGTGCCAGTAGTGTGAGATTTAGATCCGAGCAGTACTTC
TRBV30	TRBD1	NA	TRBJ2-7	CAWGGQSYEQYF	TGTGCCTGGGGGGGACAGTCCTACGAGCAGTACTTC
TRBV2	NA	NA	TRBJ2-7	CASSESIYEQYF	TGTGCCAGCAGTGAGTCCATCTACGAGCAGTACTTC
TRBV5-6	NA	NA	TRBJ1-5	CASSLSNQPQHF	TGTGCCAGCAGCCTTAGCAATCAGCCCCAGCATTTT
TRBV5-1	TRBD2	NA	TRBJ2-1	CASYRLAGGNEQFF	TGCGCCAGTTACCGACTAGCGGGGGGCAATGAGCAGTTCTTC
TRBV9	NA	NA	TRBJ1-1	CASSVGPGQNTEAFF	TGTGCCAGCAGCGTAGGTCCGGGACAGAACACTGAAGCTTTCTTT
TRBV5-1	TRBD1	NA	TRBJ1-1	CASSSATGGWGMNTEAFF	TGCGCCAGCAGCTCGGCGACAGGGGGATGGGGAATGAACACTGAAGCTTTCTTT
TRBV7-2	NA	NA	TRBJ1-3	CASSLSPGLNGNTIYF	TGTGCCAGCAGCTTATCCCCAGGGCTAAACGGAAACACCATATATTTT
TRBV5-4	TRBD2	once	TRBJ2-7	CASSLSGMNSYEQYF	TGTGCCAGCAGCTTGAGCGGGATGAACTCCTACGAGCAGTACTTC
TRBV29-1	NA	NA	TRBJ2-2	CSALGGTGAGELFF	TGCAGCGCCCTCGGTGGCACCGGGGCCGGGGAGCTGTTTTTT